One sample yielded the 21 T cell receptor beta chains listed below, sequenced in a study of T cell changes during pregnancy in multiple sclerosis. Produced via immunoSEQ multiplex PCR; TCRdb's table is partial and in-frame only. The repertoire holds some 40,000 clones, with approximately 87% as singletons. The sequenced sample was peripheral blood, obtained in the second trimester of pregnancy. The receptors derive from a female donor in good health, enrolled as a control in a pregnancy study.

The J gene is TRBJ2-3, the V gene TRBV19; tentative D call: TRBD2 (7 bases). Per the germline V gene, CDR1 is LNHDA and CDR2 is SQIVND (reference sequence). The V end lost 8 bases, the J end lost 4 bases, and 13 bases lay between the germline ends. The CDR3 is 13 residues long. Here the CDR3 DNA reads TGTGCCAGTCGGGGGGCGCCTGCAGATACGCAGTATTTT. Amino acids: CASRGAPADTQYF.

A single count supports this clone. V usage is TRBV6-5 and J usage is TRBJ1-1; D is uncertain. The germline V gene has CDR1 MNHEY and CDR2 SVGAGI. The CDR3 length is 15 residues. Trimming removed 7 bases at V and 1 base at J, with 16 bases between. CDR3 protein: CASIPAGGWNTEAFF. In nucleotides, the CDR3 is TGTGCCAGCATTCCCGCTGGAGGGTGGAACACTGAAGCTTTCTTT.

Here the CDR3 DNA reads TGTGCCAGCAGTGAACGGTGGGGGCAACACTACACCTTC. It encodes CASSERWGQHYTF. The J gene is TRBJ1-2, the V gene TRBV2; D possibly corresponds to TRBD1 (6 bases). Germline V gives CDR1 SNHLY, CDR2 FYNNEI. The CDR3 length is 13 residues. The V end lost 2 bases, the J end lost 10 bases, and 14 bases lay between the germline ends.

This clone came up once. The CDR3 DNA sequence: TGTGCCAGCAGTTACTCGAAAGCAGGCAACTATGGCTACACCTTC. It specifies CASSYSKAGNYGYTF. J is TRBJ1-2 and V is TRBV6-5; D is ambiguous. CDR1 is MNHEY and CDR2 is SVGAGI in the germline V gene. There are 15 residues in the CDR3. Trimming pared 0 bases from V and 2 bases from J, leaving 10 bases between.

For the CDR3, the DNA is TGTGCCAGCTCAAACAGTTTAGTCTCTGGAAACACCATATATTTT. Amino acids: CASSNSLVSGNTIYF. This rearrangement joins TRBV18 to TRBJ1-3, with D unresolved. The ends were cut back, 5 bases at V and 0 bases at J, with 11 bases in the middle. The CDR3 spans 15 residues. Germline lookup yields CDR1 KGHSH and CDR2 LQKENI.

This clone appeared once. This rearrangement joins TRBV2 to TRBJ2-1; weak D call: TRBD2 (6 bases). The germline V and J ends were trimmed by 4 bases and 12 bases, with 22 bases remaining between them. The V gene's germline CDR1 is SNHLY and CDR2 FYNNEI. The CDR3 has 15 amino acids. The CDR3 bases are TGTGCCAGCAGTGTTAACTGGGCTGCGGGGCCGGGGCAGTTCTTC. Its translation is CASSVNWAAGPGQFF.

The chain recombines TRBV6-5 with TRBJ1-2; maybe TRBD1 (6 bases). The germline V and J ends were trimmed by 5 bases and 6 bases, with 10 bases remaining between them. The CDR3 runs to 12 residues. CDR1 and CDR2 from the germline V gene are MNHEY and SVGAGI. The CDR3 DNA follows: TGTGCCAGCAGTCCAACAGGGCATGGCTACACCTTC. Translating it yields CASSPTGHGYTF.

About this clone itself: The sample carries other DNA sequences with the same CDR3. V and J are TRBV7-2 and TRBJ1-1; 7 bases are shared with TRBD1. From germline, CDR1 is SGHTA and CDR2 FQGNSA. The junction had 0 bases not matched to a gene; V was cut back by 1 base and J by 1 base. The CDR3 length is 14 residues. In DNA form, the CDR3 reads TGTGCCAGCAGCTTAGACAGGGGGAACACTGAAGCTTTCTTT. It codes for CASSLDRGNTEAFF.

CDR3 region: CASSLDRANQPQHF. The CDR3 bases are TGTGCCAGCAGCTTGGACAGGGCTAATCAGCCCCAGCATTTT. The chain links TRBV5-6 to TRBJ1-5; TRBD1 is a possible D gene (6 bases). Trimming left V 0 bases short and J 4 bases short, with 8 bases between. Germline V gives CDR1 SGHDT, CDR2 YYEEEE. This CDR3 has 14 residues.

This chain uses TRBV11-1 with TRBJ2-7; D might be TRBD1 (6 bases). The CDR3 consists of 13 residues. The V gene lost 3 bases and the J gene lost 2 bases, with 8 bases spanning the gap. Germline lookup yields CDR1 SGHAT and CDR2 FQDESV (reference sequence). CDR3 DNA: TGTGCCAGCAGCTTCGACAGGACCTACGAGCAGTACTTC. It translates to CASSFDRTYEQYF. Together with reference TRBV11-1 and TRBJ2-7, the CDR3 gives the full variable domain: EAEVAQSPRYKITEKSQAVAFWCDPISGHATLYWYRQILGQGPELLVQFQDESVVDDSQLPKDRFSAERLKGVDSTLKIQPAELGDSAMYLCASSFDRTYEQYFGPGTRLTVT.

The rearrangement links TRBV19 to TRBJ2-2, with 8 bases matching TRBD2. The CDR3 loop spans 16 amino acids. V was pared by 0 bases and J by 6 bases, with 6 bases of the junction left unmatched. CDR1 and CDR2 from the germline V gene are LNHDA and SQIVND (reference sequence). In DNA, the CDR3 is TGTGCCAGTAGTATAGACCCGGGACTAGTCTCCGGGGAGCTGTTTTTT. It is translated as CASSIDPGLVSGELFF.

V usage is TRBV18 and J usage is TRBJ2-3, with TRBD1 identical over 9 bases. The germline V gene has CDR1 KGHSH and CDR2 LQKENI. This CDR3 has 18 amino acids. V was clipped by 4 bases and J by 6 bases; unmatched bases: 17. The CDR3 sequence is CASSRDRDRVILADTQYF. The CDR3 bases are TGTGCCAGCTCACGCGATCGGGACAGGGTCATACTCGCTGATACGCAGTATTTT.

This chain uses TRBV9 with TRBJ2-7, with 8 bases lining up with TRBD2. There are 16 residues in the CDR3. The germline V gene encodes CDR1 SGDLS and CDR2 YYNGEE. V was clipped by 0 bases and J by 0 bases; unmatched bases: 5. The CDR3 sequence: CASSVGSGDLSYEQYF. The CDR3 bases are TGTGCCAGCAGCGTAGGTAGCGGGGATCTCTCCTACGAGCAGTACTTC.

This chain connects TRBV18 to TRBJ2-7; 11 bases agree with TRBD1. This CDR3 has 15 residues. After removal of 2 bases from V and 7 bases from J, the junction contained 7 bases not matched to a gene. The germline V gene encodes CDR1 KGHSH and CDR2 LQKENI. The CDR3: CASSPGTGGVGEQYF. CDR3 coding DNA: TGTGCCAGCTCACCAGGGACAGGGGGAGTGGGGGAGCAGTACTTC. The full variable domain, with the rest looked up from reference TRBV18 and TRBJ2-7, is NAGVMQNPRHLVRRRGQEARLRCSPMKGHSHVYWYRQLPEEGLKFMVYLQKENIIDESGMPKERFSAEFPKEGPSILRIQQVVRGDSAAYFCASSPGTGGVGEQYFGPGTRLTVT.

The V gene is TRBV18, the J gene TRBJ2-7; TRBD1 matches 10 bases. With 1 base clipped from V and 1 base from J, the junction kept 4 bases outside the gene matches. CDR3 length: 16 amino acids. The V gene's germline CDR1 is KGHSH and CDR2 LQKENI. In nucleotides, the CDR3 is TGTGCCAGCTCACCACTTAAGGACAGGGGGTCCTACGAGCAGTACTTC. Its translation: CASSPLKDRGSYEQYF.

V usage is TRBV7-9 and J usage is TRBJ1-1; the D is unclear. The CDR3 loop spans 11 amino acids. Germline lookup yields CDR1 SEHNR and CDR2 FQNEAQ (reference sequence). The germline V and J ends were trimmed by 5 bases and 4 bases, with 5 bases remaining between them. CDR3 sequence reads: CASSASTEAFF. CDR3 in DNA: TGTGCCAGCAGCGCTAGCACTGAAGCTTTCTTT.

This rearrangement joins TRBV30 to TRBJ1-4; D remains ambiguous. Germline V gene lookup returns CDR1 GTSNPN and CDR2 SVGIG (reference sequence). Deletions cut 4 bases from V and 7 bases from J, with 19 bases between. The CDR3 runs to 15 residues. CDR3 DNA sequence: TGTGCCTGGACTCCCTTGAGTGGTTTCGGTGAAAAACTGTTTTTT. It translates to CAWTPLSGFGEKLFF. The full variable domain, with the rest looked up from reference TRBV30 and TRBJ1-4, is SQTIHQWPATLVQPVGSPLSLECTVEGTSNPNLYWYRQAAGRGLQLLFYSVGIGQISSEVPQNLSASRPQDRQFILSSKKLLLSDSGFYLCAWTPLSGFGEKLFFGSGTQLSVL.

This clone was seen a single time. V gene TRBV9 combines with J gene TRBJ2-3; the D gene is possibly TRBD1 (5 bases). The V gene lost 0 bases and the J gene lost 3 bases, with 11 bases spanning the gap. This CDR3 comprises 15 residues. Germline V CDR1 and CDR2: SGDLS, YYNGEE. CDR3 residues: CASSVEAGKTDTQYF. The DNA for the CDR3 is TGTGCCAGCAGCGTAGAGGCAGGGAAGACAGATACGCAGTATTTT.

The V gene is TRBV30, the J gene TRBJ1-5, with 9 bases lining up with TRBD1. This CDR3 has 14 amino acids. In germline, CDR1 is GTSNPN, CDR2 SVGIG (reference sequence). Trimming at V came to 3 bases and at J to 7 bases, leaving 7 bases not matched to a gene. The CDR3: CAWSAGQGNQPQHF. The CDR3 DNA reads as TGTGCCTGGAGCGCCGGACAGGGGAACCAGCCCCAGCATTTT.

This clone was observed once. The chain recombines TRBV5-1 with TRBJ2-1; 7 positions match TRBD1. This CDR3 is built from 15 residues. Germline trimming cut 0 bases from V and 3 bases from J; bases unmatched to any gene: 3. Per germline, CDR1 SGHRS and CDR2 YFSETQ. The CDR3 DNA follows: TGCGCCAGCAGCTTGGGAGGGGGCGACTACAATGAGCAGTTCTTC. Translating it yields CASSLGGGDYNEQFF.

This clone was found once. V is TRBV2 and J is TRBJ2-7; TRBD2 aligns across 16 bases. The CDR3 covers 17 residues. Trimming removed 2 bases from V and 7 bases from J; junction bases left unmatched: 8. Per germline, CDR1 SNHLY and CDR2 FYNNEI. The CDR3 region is CASSEPGLAGGREEQYF. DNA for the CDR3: TGTGCCAGCAGTGAACCGGGACTAGCGGGGGGGCGAGAGGAGCAGTACTTC.